A single sample is the source of the 14 T cell receptor beta chains below, sequenced in a study of T cell responses to AZD1222 COVID-19 vaccine. Sequencing was performed with immunoSEQ multiplex PCR; in TCRdb, only in-frame clones are kept and a portion is missing. The sample lists more than 85,000 clones; roughly 90% were seen once. The starting material was peripheral blood, obtained 28 days after the second AZD1222 dose. The receptors here all came from an adult who received the AZD1222 COVID-19 vaccine.

This rearrangement joins TRBV7-9 to TRBJ1-4; a weak D match, TRBD1 (6 bases). Trimming left V 1 base short and J 6 bases short, with 15 bases between. Germline CDR1 reads SEHNR; CDR2 reads FQNEAQ (reference sequence). The CDR3 is 16 amino acids. The CDR3, as DNA: TGTGCCAGCAGCTTAGGGGCTCAGGGGCTCGATGAAAAACTGTTTTTT. As protein: CASSLGAQGLDEKLFF.

This clone was found a few times. V gene TRBV7-2 combines with J gene TRBJ1-2; no firm D call. There are 14 residues in the CDR3. With 1 base removed from V and 3 bases from J, the gap between germline ends came to 9 bases. CDR1 is SGHTA and CDR2 is FQGNSA in the germline V gene. The DNA for the CDR3 is TGTGCCAGCAGCTTAGTCGCCACGGACTATGGCTACACCTTC. As protein: CASSLVATDYGYTF.

The CDR3 region has the DNA TGTGCCAGCAGTGAAGCGCTGCTTATTACCTACGAGCAGTACTTC. Translation gives CASSEALLITYEQYF. The J gene is TRBJ2-7, the V gene TRBV2; D not resolved. CDR3 length equals 15 residues. Looked up from germline, CDR1 is SNHLY and CDR2 is FYNNEI. Trimming left V 0 bases short and J 2 bases short, with 11 bases between.

This sequence joins TRBV7-2 and TRBJ2-5; D is unclear. This CDR3 comprises 12 residues. Trimming cost V 1 base and J 4 bases, with 4 bases left between them. CDR1 and CDR2 from the germline V gene are SGHTA and FQGNSA. CDR3 nucleotide sequence: TGTGCCAGCAGCTTAGATTTAGAGACCCAGTACTTC. Amino acid sequence: CASSLDLETQYF.

J is TRBJ1-2 and V is TRBV4-1; D gene unclear. The CDR3 length is 11 residues. V lost 4 bases and J 10 bases, leaving 10 bases between the germline ends. Germline CDR1 is MGHRA and CDR2 is YSYEKL. CDR3 DNA sequence: TGCGCCAGCAGCCTTCGTCAGGTCTACACCTTC. This encodes CASSLRQVYTF.

This rearrangement joins TRBV4-1 to TRBJ1-5; D possibly corresponds to TRBD1 (5 bases). V shed 0 bases and J shed 6 bases, with 12 bases lying between them. Germline assignment: CDR1 MGHRA and CDR2 YSYEKL. The CDR3 has 15 amino acids. CDR3 protein: CASSQDRGVGQPQHF. CDR3 nucleotide sequence: TGCGCCAGCAGCCAAGATCGGGGGGTAGGTCAGCCCCAGCATTTT.

The chain couples TRBV6-5 to TRBJ2-7; D remains unclear. The CDR3 extends over 13 amino acids. The V gene lost 6 bases and the J gene lost 5 bases, with 14 bases spanning the gap. Germline CDR1 is MNHEY and CDR2 is SVGAGI. CDR3 nucleotides: TGTGCCAGCAGACTGGGATTTCGCGACGAGCAGTACTTC. As protein: CASRLGFRDEQYF.

The genes are TRBV3-1 (or the pseudogene TRBV3-2) and TRBJ2-2, with a possible D match to TRBD2 (5 bases). The germline V gene has CDR1 LGHDT and CDR2 YNNKEL (reference sequence). The CDR3 is 16 amino acids. V lost 4 bases and J lost 0, with 12 bases in between. The CDR3 DNA reads TGTGCCAGCAGCCCCCTGGGAGCGTCGAACACCGGGGAGCTGTTTTTT. It encodes CASSPLGASNTGELFF.

The rearrangement joins TRBV7-2 to TRBJ2-7; D not resolved. V lost 0 bases to trimming and J lost 3 bases, with 12 bases between them. Per the germline V gene, CDR1 is SGHTA and CDR2 is FQGNSA. This CDR3 contains 15 residues. DNA of the CDR3: TGTGCCAGCAGCTTAGCGAAGACAACTTTCTACGAGCAGTACTTC. It specifies CASSLAKTTFYEQYF. The full variable domain, its missing parts supplied by reference TRBV7-2 and TRBJ2-7, is GAGVSQSPSNKVTEKGKDVELRCDPISGHTALYWYRQSLGQGLEFLIYFQGNSAPDKSGLPSDRFSAERTGGSVSTLTIQRTQQEDSAVYLCASSLAKTTFYEQYFGPGTRLTVT.

The chain couples TRBV6-2 or TRBV6-3 to TRBJ2-7, with D unresolved. The germline V gene encodes CDR1 MNHEY and CDR2 SVGEGT. V dropped 3 bases and J dropped 3 bases, with 15 bases sitting between them. CDR3 length: 15 amino acids. The CDR3 coding sequence is TGTGCCAGCAGTTATCATAGGGCCTTCAACTACGAGCAGTACTTC. Protein: CASSYHRAFNYEQYF.

V gene TRBV5-3 combines with J gene TRBJ2-4; no reliable D call. TRBV5-3 is an open reading frame whose function is uncertain. V was trimmed by 7 bases and J by 6 bases, leaving 17 bases between them. This CDR3 has 14 residues. For the CDR3, the DNA is TGTGCCAGAGTAAAGGTGGATCACGCAAACATTCAGTACTTC. Its protein is CARVKVDHANIQYF.

The V call is TRBV7-8, the J call TRBJ2-5; D is tentatively TRBD1 or TRBD2 (5 bases each). The CDR3 runs to 12 residues. Per the germline V gene, CDR1 is SGHVS and CDR2 is FQNEAQ. V lost 5 bases and J lost 9, with 13 bases in between. CDR3 bases: TGTGCCAGCAGCCTCACGGGGCCATCCCAGTACTTC. Protein: CASSLTGPSQYF.

The J gene is TRBJ2-1, the V gene TRBV9; D not certain. The CDR3 covers 13 residues. Germline V CDR1 and CDR2: SGDLS, YYNGEE. Trimming left V 0 bases short and J 9 bases short, with 10 bases between. This chain's CDR3 is CASSVGKGTEQFF. CDR3 coding DNA: TGTGCCAGCAGCGTAGGAAAAGGCACTGAGCAGTTCTTC.

The chain uses TRBV5-4 and TRBJ1-4, with TRBD1 matching over 9 bases. The germline CDR1 and CDR2 sequences are SGHNT and YYREEE (reference sequence). V shed 0 bases and J 8 bases; nucleotides not matched to a gene: 8. The CDR3 contains 16 residues. The CDR3 protein is CASSLAGGTGREKLFF. Here the CDR3 DNA reads TGTGCCAGCAGCTTGGCCGGTGGGACAGGGAGAGAAAAACTGTTTTTT.